This paragraph reports one TCR beta chain. The record originates from a study of blood T cell repertoires in COVID-19. Study at large: There were acute and convalescent COVID-19 samples, and they came from the United States, Italy and Spain. PBMCs, B-cell-depleted T cells, or T cells provided the cDNA or gDNA that made up the material.

Profiled with immunoSEQ multiplex PCR; TCRdb holds only in-frame clones, not every one. The sample carries 200,000 to 250,000 clones, 65% to 90% recorded once. Adults between roughly 18 and 95 years of age took part from 24 US areas. Cohort allocation depended upon clinical history that participants reported. CDR3 length: 16 residues. CDR1 and CDR2 from the germline V gene are SGDLS and YYNGEE. V lost 4 bases to trimming and J lost 1 base; unmatched junction nucleotides: 7. J is TRBJ2-2 and V is TRBV9; the match to TRBD1 covers 7 bases. This TCR came from a woman between 40 and 50 years old with acute COVID-19. The specimen was PBMCs or T cells enriched from blood (not recorded which). The CDR3 DNA is TGTGCCAGCAGCTATAGGGGGACAGAGAACACCGGGGAGCTGTTTTTT. Translating it yields CASSYRGTENTGELFF.